Sequencing of this T cell receptor beta chain was carried out in a study of blood T cell repertoires in COVID-19 (dated by TCRdb to 2020 to 2021). Background for the entire study: Samples from collaborators originated in the United States, Italy and Spain and spanned both the acute and convalescent phases of COVID-19. The material from the prospective study consisted of cDNA or gDNA derived from T cells, B-cell-depleted T cells, or PBMCs. The dataset comprised deeply sampled blood TCRbeta repertoires from subjects exposed to, actively infected with, or recovered from COVID-19. The repertoires were released in a freely available public database meant as a resource for research on the immune response to SARS-CoV-2. The samples were drawn from two sources: the first 160 participants of the ongoing ImmuneRACE study, and over 950 subjects contributed by 6 global collaborators. Nearly every sample came with metadata listing a de-identified subject ID, COVID-19 status, age in years and sex. Where available, HLA class I and class II types were obtained from metadata supplied by the sample provider rather than from assay-based typing. Broad study findings and their caveats: The quantity of clinical and demographic metadata differed by source and by participant and was supplied without curation.

Each collaborating institution followed its own protocols to collect whole blood in K2EDTA tubes. For TCRbeta analysis, collaborator samples were shipped as frozen whole blood, as isolated PBMCs, or as DNA extracted from either sample type. Concerning this clone itself: Its antigen is unknown. No base-level quality is on record; no much larger clone is a single base apart.

V loses 0 bases, J loses 0 bases, and the germline ends lie 8 bases apart. The CDR3 covers 15 residues, taking in both the cysteine and the phenylalanine. Just CDR3 DNA is preserved here, 45 bases in frame from base 1. The CDR1 and CDR2 encoded by the germline V gene (reference sequence) are LNHDA and SQIVND. The immunoSEQ Assay, a bias-controlled multiplex PCR, was used to amplify TCRbeta CDR3 regions from genomic DNA. The paper's data handling went like this. The number of nucleated cells in each sample was estimated by amplification of reference gene primers within the assay. To quantify the absolute abundance of each unique TCRbeta CDR3 rearrangement, sequence reads were collapsed and filtered. Productive Simpson clonality was computed per sample as the square root of Simpson's diversity index over productive rearrangements. What TCRdb holds here is the immuneACCESS table cut down to in-frame rearrangements. Part of the clones is not present; checked against another copy, under half of the missing clones reflect an unresolved V gene, and the others are unexplained. The V and J calls and the clone size are those of that table, but D and trimming were determined from the DNA. For this sample the table gives approximately 90,000 clones, of which approximately 89% were detected only once. 7% to 9% of the sample is in the top ten clones.

Sequenced sample: peripheral blood. The rearrangement joined TRBV19 to TRBJ1-2; the D gene is possibly TRBD1, with 5 bases matching. The TCR originated in a human donor with acute or convalescent COVID-19. The donor label of this sample is uncertain. The CDR3 amino acid sequence is: CASSIDQGSNYGYTF. The DNA reads TGTGCCAGTAGTATAGATCAGGGATCTAACTATGGCTACACCTTC.